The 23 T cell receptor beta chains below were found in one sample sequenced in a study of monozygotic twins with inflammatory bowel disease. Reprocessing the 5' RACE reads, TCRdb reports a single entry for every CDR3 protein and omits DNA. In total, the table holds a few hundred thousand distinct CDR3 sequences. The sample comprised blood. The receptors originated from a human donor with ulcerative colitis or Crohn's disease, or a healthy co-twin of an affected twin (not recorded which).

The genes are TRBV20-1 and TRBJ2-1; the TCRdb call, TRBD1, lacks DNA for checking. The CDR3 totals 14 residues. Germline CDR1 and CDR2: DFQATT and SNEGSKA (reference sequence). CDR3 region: CSARNPEGGNEQFF.

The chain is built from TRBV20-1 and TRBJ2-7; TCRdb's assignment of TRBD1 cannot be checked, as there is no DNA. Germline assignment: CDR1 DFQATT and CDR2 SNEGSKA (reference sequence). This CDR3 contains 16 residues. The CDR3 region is CSAGARDRGPRYEQYF.

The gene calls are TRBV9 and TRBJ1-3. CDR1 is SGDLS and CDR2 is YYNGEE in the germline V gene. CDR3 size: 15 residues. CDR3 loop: CASSVGRGAGNTIYF.

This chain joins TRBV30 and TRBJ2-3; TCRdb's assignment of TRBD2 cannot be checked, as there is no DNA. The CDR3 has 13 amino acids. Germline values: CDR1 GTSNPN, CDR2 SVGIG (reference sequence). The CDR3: CAWTRLSPDTQYF.

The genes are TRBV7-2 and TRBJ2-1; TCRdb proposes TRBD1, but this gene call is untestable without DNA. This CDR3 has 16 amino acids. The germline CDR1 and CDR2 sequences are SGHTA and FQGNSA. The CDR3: CASSLAVLDRGNEQFF.

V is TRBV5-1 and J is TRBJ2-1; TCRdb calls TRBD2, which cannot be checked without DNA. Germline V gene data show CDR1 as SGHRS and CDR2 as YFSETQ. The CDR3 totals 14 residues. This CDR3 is CASSMGLPNDRQFF.

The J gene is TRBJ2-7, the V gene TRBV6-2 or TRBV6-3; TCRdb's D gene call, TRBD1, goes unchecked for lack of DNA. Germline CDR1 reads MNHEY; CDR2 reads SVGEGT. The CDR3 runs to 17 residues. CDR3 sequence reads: CASSRPVTVSSGGEQYF.

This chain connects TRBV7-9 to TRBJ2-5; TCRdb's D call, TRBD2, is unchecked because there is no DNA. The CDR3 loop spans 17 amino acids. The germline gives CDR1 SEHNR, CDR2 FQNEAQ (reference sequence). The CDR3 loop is CASTLTGLAELQETQYF.

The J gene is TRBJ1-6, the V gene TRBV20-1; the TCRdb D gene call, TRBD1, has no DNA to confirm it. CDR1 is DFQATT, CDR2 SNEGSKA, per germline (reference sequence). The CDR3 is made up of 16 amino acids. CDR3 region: CSARPGQGFYNSPLHF.

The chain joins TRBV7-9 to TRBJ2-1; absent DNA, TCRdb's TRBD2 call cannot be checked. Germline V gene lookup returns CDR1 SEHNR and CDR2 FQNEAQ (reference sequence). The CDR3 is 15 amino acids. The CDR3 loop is CASRPLAESYNEQFF.

The CDR3 loop is CASSLHRGNNEQFF. The V call is TRBV27, the J call TRBJ2-1; no DNA is available, so the TRBD2 call from TCRdb remains unchecked. CDR1 is MNHEY, CDR2 SMNVEV, per germline (reference sequence). The CDR3 has 14 residues.

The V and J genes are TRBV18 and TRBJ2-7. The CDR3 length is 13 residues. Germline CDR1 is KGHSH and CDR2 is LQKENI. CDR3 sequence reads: CASSPELVNEQYF.

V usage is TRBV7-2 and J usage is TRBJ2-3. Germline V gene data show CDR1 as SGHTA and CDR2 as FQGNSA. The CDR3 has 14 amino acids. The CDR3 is CASSLPTLADTQYF.

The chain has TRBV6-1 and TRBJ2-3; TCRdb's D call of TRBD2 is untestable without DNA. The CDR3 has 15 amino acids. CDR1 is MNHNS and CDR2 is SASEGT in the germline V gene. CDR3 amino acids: CASSGAGLATDTQYF.

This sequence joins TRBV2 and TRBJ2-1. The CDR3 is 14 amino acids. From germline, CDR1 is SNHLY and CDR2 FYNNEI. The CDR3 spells CASSEGAGYNEQFF. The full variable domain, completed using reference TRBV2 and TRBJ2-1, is EPEVTQTPSHQVTQMGQEVILRCVPISNHLYFYWYRQILGQKVEFLVSFYNNEISEKSEIFDDQFSVERPDGSNFTLKIRSTKLEDSAMYFCASSEGAGYNEQFFGPGTRLTVL.

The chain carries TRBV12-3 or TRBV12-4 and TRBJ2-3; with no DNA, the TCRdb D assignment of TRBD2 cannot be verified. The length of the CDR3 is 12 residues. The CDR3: CANGGATDTQYF.

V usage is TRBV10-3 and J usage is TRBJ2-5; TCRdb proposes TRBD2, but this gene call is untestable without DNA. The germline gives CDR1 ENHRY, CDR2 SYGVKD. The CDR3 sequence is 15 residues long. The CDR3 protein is CAISARASGEETQYF.

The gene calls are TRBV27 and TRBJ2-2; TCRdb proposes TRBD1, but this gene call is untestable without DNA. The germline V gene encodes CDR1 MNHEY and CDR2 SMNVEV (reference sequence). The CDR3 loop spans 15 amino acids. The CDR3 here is CASWTVDLDTGELFF.

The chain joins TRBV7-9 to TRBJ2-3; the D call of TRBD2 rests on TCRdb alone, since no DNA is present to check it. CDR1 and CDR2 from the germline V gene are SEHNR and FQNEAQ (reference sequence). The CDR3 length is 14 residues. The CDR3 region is CASSLGTALDTQYF.

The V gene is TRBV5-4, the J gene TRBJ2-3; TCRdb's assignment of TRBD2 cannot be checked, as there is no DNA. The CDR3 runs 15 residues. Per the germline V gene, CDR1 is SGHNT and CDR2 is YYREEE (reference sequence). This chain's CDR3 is CASSLKRGEVDTQYF.

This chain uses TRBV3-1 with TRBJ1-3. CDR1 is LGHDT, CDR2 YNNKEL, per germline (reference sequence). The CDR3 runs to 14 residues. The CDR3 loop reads CASSPGVAGNTIYF.

CDR3 residues: CASSHGNRPSNEKLFF. The J gene is TRBJ1-4, the V gene TRBV3-1; checking the TCRdb D call of TRBD1 is not possible without DNA. CDR3 length: 16 residues. From germline, CDR1 is LGHDT and CDR2 YNNKEL (reference sequence).

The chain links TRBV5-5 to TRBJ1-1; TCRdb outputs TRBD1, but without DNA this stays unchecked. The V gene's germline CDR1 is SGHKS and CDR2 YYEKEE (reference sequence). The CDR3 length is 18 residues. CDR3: CASSLTRDTHSGYTEAFF.